The 2 T cell receptor beta chains listed next were all sequenced from one sample in a study of cytomegalovirus exposure and HLA in healthy donors. PCR employed 60 Vbeta and 13 Jbeta primers. The method was immunoSEQ multiplex PCR; TCRdb's version includes in-frame clones alone and lacks a portion of them. Here the sample spans around 150,000 clones, approximately 77% being singletons. Sequenced material: PBMCs. The receptors stem from a woman aged 35 to 49 in good health and CMV-seronegative.

The V call is TRBV19, the J call TRBJ2-1, with D perhaps TRBD1 (6 bases). Trimming pared 4 bases from V and 7 bases from J, leaving 20 bases between. The CDR3 runs to 16 residues. CDR1 and CDR2 from the germline V gene are LNHDA and SQIVND (reference sequence). The CDR3 is CASSTMTKHTGNEQFF. CDR3 coding DNA: TGTGCCAGTAGTACGATGACCAAACATACAGGGAATGAGCAGTTCTTC.

Here the CDR3 DNA reads TGCGCCAGCAGCCAGCGCGGGGGGCTGGGAACCGGGGAGCTGTTTTTT. This gives the protein CASSQRGGLGTGELFF. V usage is TRBV4-3 and J usage is TRBJ2-2; 8 bases are a match to TRBD2. Trimming at V came to 3 bases and at J to 5 bases, leaving 8 bases not matched to a gene. CDR3 size: 16 residues. CDR1 LGHNA and CDR2 YSLEER come from the germline V gene.